This TCR beta chain was captured by sequencing in a study of T cells in Graves' hyperthyroidism and ophthalmopathy. Study at large: Sampling of peripheral blood happened at initial diagnosis, prior to any treatment. Study-level points and caveats: Among clonotypes expanded in thyroid above 0.001, most were also found in blood.

The CDR3 regions of TCR beta were amplified from RNA transcripts. The study used the HTBI primer set for a first-round RT-PCR of the TCR CDR3. TCRdb called the multiplex PCR reads again in MiXCR, with one record for every CDR3 protein. This sample yields some 760,000 distinct CDR3 sequences, of which around 15% are seen a single time; approximately 10% belongs to the top ten. This clonotype has a handful of counts. Its antigen is as yet unknown. The CDR3 loop spans 14 amino acids. Germline values: CDR1 MNHNS, CDR2 SASEGT. V lost 5 bases to trimming and J lost 8 bases, with 15 bases between them. Sequenced sample: blood. The sequence was obtained from a woman under 30 with Graves' hyperthyroidism. The chain couples TRBV6-1 to TRBJ1-4; tentative D call: TRBD1 (5 bases). The CDR3 region is CASSPFPTDEKLFF. The CDR3 coding sequence is TGTGCCAGCAGTCCCTTCCCGACAGACGAAAAACTGTTTTTT.